The 5 T cell receptor beta chains below come from one sample, sequenced in a study of T-cell reconstitution after alpha-beta-depleted transplantation in children (dated by TCRdb to 2016 to 2018). Receptor amplification or capture employed PCR. These reads were obtained on an Illumina HiSeq 2500. TCR libraries were prepared with molecular barcoding, using unique molecular identifiers to normalize TCRbeta repertoire quantification. The raw public data were reprocessed by TCRdb itself: fastp quality trimming at Q25, MiXCR clonotype calling, in-frame beta chains only. CDR3 protein sequences are deduplicated, and each keeps its most common genes and DNA. Counted in this sample were approximately 250,000 distinct CDR3 sequences; about 26% of them appeared once. The ten largest clones take up more than 2% of the sample. The treatment or condition label of this sample denotes: allogeneic hematopoietic cell transplantation with graft depleted of TCRalphabeta T cells and CD19 B cells.

This material consisted of PBMCs, taken before TCRalphabeta/CD19-depleted stem cell transplant. These receptors all come from a girl aged 2-9 years with Fanconi anemia, due to receive a stem cell transplant.

The V gene is TRBV7-3, the J gene TRBJ2-3; 12 bases are a match to TRBD2. CDR3 length: 16 amino acids. Germline loops: CDR1 SGHTA, CDR2 FQGTGA. The J segment lost 5 bases and the V segment lost 2 bases, leaving 5 bases of the junction unmatched. The CDR3 region has the DNA TGTGCCAGCAGCTTACAAGGACTAGCGGGGAAAGATACGCAGTATTTT. Protein sequence: CASSLQGLAGKDTQYF. The whole variable domain, remainder taken from reference TRBV7-3 and TRBJ2-3, is GAGVSQTPSNKVTEKGKYVELRCDPISGHTALYWYRQSLGQGPEFLIYFQGTGAADDSGLPNDRFFAVRPEGSVSTLKIQRTERGDSAVYLCASSLQGLAGKDTQYFGPGTRLTVL.

This chain connects TRBV6-1 to TRBJ2-1; 11 bases agree with TRBD2. The germline gives CDR1 MNHNS, CDR2 SASEGT. Losses at the gene ends were 4 bases for V and 2 bases for J; bases not matched to a gene: 4. The CDR3 sequence is 16 residues long. The CDR3 protein is CASSAHSGRAYNEQFF. As DNA, the CDR3 is TGTGCCAGCAGTGCTCATAGCGGGAGGGCCTACAATGAGCAGTTCTTC.

In its sample, this clonotype was seen many times. The rearrangement joins TRBV28 to TRBJ1-1; D is unresolved. CDR3 length: 14 residues. Germline V gives CDR1 MDHEN, CDR2 SYDVKM. V was clipped by 5 bases and J by 3 bases, with 13 bases between them. CDR3 sequence reads: CASSNKAMDTEAFF. The CDR3 DNA reads as TGTGCCAGCAGTAACAAGGCGATGGACACTGAAGCTTTCTTT.

This clonotype was counted only a few times. The chain combines TRBV20-1 with TRBJ2-7; 7 nucleotides align to TRBD2. Unmatched junction bases numbered 9, after V lost 6 bases and J lost 4 bases. The V gene's germline CDR1 is DFQATT and CDR2 SNEGSKA (reference sequence). The CDR3 has 13 residues. The CDR3 sequence: CSAAGLGRYEQYF. Here the CDR3 DNA reads TGCAGTGCCGCCGGACTAGGCCGTTACGAGCAGTACTTC.

This clonotype was detected only a few times. The chain links TRBV10-3 to TRBJ1-2; TRBD1 might be the D (5 bases). The CDR3 has 15 amino acids. Germline loops: CDR1 ENHRY, CDR2 SYGVKD. V was trimmed by 2 bases and J by 2 bases, leaving 12 bases between them. CDR3 DNA: TGTGCCATCAGTGAGGCTTCCGGGACGAACTATGGCTACACCTTC. Translating gives CAISEASGTNYGYTF.